These T cell receptor beta chains were read from a single sample in a study of cytomegalovirus exposure and HLA in healthy donors. Measured with immunoSEQ multiplex PCR; TCRdb has only the in-frame clones, and not every one. The table lists 200,000 to 250,000 clones, about 80% of them singletons. The specimen sequenced was PBMCs. Every receptor here comes from a man in his forties in good health and CMV-seronegative. The CDR3 runs from the conserved cysteine through the conserved F or W.

v_call cdr3_aa
TRBV2 CASSEGSNKNTEAFF
TRBV27 CASSVTGGRTDTQYF
TRBV9 CASSVEGEPYNEQFF
TRBV10-3 CAITTTGPGYTF
TRBV6-5 CASSTPGGGTDTQYF
TRBV6-5 CASGQSYEQYF
TRBV11-2 CASSFRDSYYEQYF
TRBV6-6 CASSYGDGAYQPQHF
TRBV28 CAIRPTGYNEKLFF
TRBV7-2 CASSPGLAGGPYTGELFF
TRBV5-5 CASSLAAVQVTNTEAFF
TRBV29-1 CSTTGGARETQYF
TRBV9 CASSGASGSSYNEQFF
TRBV29-1 CSGQTGQDTEAFF
TRBV6-6 CASSSKQGYTGEAFF
TRBV30 CAWSRVNYGYTF
TRBV29-1 CSVGRASYEQYF
TRBV28 CASSFWAFYGYTF
TRBV4-1 CASSQDRAGGRETQYF
TRBV7-2 CASSLGQGAYSNQPQHF
TRBV11-2 CASSSSSNEQFF
TRBV9 CASGRGSYNEQFF
TRBV10-3 CAISTGVNTEAFF
TRBV5-6 CASSAYNEQFF
TRBV7-9 CASSSGQGSDTEAFF
TRBV6-1 CASSPYRGLADTQYF
TRBV30 CAWSVKQGFYEQYF
TRBV28 CASTEGSSYNEQFF
TRBV5-1 CASSLSGQGKEEQFF
TRBV19 CASSRNRVSGANVLTF
TRBV4-1 CASSQPPRTEAFF
TRBV9 CASSVEGITGGGTGELFF
TRBV10-2 CASSSYEQYF
TRBV5-1 CASSFTSGRGTDTQYF
TRBV11-3 CASSLVFGTGPSNEQFF
TRBV11-2 CASSLGRPGLYF
TRBV2 CASSGQGSLNTQYF
TRBV11-2 CASSLRTSGSQETQYF
TRBV6-5 CASSIGAPDTQYF
TRBV6-1 CASSVLDRGYNEQFF
TRBV30 CAWSTGTGQETQYF
TRBV5-1 CASSLQGGSGNTIYF
TRBV30 CAGGLAGGPEQFF
TRBV15 CATSTETGSIGNTIYF
TRBV4-1 CASSSLPGTQGKLGNTIYF
TRBV5-1 CASSLGYGRGTDTQYF
TRBV5-4 CASSLRLGSGQETQYF
TRBV7-9 CSSSLTIGQGPPGANVLTF
TRBV6-5 CASSSNTEAFF
TRBV19 CASTRDRGNQPQHF
TRBV7-2 CASSPPGGFYGYTF
TRBV4-2 CASSAGTDTQYF
TRBV7-9 CASSLARENYGYTF